This entry lists 31 T cell receptor beta chains sequenced from one sample in a study of Ad26.COV2.S vaccination and SARS-CoV-2 variants. This sample's treatment: some 19 received Ad26.COV2.S at low or high dose, single or two shots; roughly five received placebo; per-sample allocation not given. Collection of the samples took place on day 63 after the first injection of vaccine or placebo. The assay was immunoSEQ multiplex PCR, and TCRdb's table has in-frame clones only and misses some. This table has around 450,000 clones, roughly nine tenths appearing once. Sequenced material: peripheral blood, taken in a trial of Ad26.COV2.S vaccine versus placebo. All receptors derive from a person aged 18-65 years who received the Ad26.COV2.S COVID-19 vaccine or a placebo.

The rearrangement links TRBV20-1 to TRBJ1-5; the D gene is possibly TRBD1 (5 bases). Trimming took off 3 bases at V and 6 bases at J, with 15 bases between the two ends. In germline, CDR1 is DFQATT, CDR2 SNEGSKA (reference sequence). The CDR3 has 14 amino acids. CDR3 region: CSASLAGLSQPQHF. The CDR3 DNA is TGCAGTGCTAGTCTCGCAGGGTTGAGTCAGCCCCAGCATTTT.

The chain uses TRBV6-5 and TRBJ2-5; TRBD1 agrees at 8 bases. CDR3 size: 14 residues. V lost 4 bases to trimming and J lost 4 bases; unmatched junction nucleotides: 5. Germline V lookup: CDR1 MNHEY, CDR2 SVGAGI. The chain's CDR3 is CASSSDRVPETQYF. The CDR3 DNA reads as TGTGCCAGCAGTTCGGACAGGGTGCCAGAGACCCAGTACTTC.

Notes on this clone: Other DNA sequences in the sample encode the same CDR3. The CDR3 protein is CASSSRGAGNTIYF. CDR3 sequence (DNA): TGTGCCAGCAGCTCCAGGGGGGCTGGAAACACCATATATTTT. V gene TRBV7-2 combines with J gene TRBJ1-3; 7 nucleotides match TRBD1. This CDR3 comprises 14 residues. The V segment lost 4 bases and the J segment 2 bases; nucleotides outside the gene matches: 2. Germline values: CDR1 SGHTA, CDR2 FQGNSA.

The chain carries TRBV7-8 and TRBJ2-6; TRBD1 aligns across 7 bases. CDR3 length: 17 amino acids. The V and J ends lost 3 bases and 0 bases, in that order; junction bases with no gene match: 5. CDR1 is SGHVS and CDR2 is FQNEAQ in the germline V gene. The CDR3 here is CASSLGQFRSGANVLTF. The CDR3 region has the DNA TGTGCCAGCAGCTTGGGACAGTTCCGCTCTGGGGCCAACGTCCTGACTTTC.

The J gene is TRBJ1-6, the V gene TRBV5-1; D is uncertain. V was shortened by 0 bases and J by 10 bases, with 8 bases between the two germline ends. Germline CDR1 is SGHRS and CDR2 is YFSETQ. The CDR3 runs 13 residues. DNA for the CDR3: TGCGCCAGCAGCTTGGGGCCGTCATCACCCCTCCACTTT. Protein sequence: CASSLGPSSPLHF. Using reference TRBV5-1 and TRBJ1-6 for the parts outside the CDR3, the full variable domain is KAGVTQTPRYLIKTRGQQVTLSCSPISGHRSVSWYQQTPGQGLQFLFEYFSETQRNKGNFPGRFSGRQFSNSRSEMNVSTLELGDSALYLCASSLGPSSPLHFGNGTRLTVT.

The V gene is TRBV2, the J gene TRBJ2-3; TRBD2 aligns across 11 bases. V gave up 2 bases and J gave up 5 bases; unmatched junction bases: 3. Germline CDR1 reads SNHLY; CDR2 reads FYNNEI. The CDR3 spans 15 residues. This CDR3 reads CASSELAGGGDTQYF. CDR3 DNA sequence: TGTGCCAGCAGTGAACTAGCGGGGGGAGGAGATACGCAGTATTTT.

The J gene is TRBJ1-3, the V gene TRBV6-1, with unresolved D. Germline CDR1 is MNHNS and CDR2 is SASEGT. V shed 1 base and J shed 8 bases, with 6 bases lying between them. The CDR3 is 12 amino acids. Here the CDR3 DNA reads TGTGCCAGCAGTGAAGGTTGGTACACCATATATTTT. Protein product: CASSEGWYTIYF.

Notes on this clone: The sample has other DNA sequences that encode this CDR3 too. V gene TRBV9 combines with J gene TRBJ1-2, with no clear D. Germline-derived CDR1 and CDR2 are SGDLS and YYNGEE. The CDR3 is 12 residues long. V was trimmed by 3 bases and J by 5 bases, leaving 8 bases between them. The CDR3 sequence: CASSGPGYGYTF. The CDR3 DNA sequence: TGTGCCAGCAGCGGACCGGGGTATGGCTACACCTTC.

The V and J genes are TRBV7-3 and TRBJ2-3, with D maybe TRBD2 (5 bases). The CDR3 extends over 14 amino acids. Germline loops: CDR1 SGHTA, CDR2 FQGTGA. The V and J ends lost 5 bases and 3 bases respectively, with 12 bases between them. The CDR3 nucleotides are TGTGCCAGCAGCCCGTCGACTAAGACAGATACGCAGTATTTT. Protein product: CASSPSTKTDTQYF.

The rearrangement uses TRBV9 and TRBJ1-2; 11 bases are a match to TRBD1. Germline CDR1 SGDLS, CDR2 YYNGEE. J was trimmed by 2 bases and V by 4 bases; bases with no gene match: 7. This CDR3 has 16 amino acids. This CDR3 is CASSPWTGGENYGYTF. DNA for the CDR3: TGTGCCAGCAGCCCCTGGACAGGGGGCGAGAACTATGGCTACACCTTC.

V and J are TRBV3-1 (or the pseudogene TRBV3-2) and TRBJ1-3, with a weak D call TRBD1 (6 bases). Germline-derived CDR1 and CDR2 are LGHDT and YNNKEL (reference sequence). This CDR3 has 17 amino acids. The germline V and J ends were trimmed by 1 base and 0 bases, with 13 bases remaining between them. DNA for the CDR3: TGTGCCAGCAGCCAAGGCGGCAGGGGACCCTCTGGAAACACCATATATTTT. Its protein product is CASSQGGRGPSGNTIYF.

This clone was seen only once. This sequence joins TRBV7-2 and TRBJ2-7; D gene uncertain. The CDR3 covers 14 residues. V lost 1 base and J lost 0, with 7 bases in between. Germline values: CDR1 SGHTA, CDR2 FQGNSA. The CDR3 here is CASSLDPGSYEQYV. The CDR3 DNA sequence: TGTGCCAGCAGCTTAGATCCGGGCTCCTACGAGCAGTACGTC.

The J gene is TRBJ2-5, the V gene TRBV7-2, with TRBD2 as a possible D gene (6 bases). CDR1 SGHTA and CDR2 FQGNSA come from the germline V gene. The germline V and J ends were trimmed by 3 bases and 1 base, with 9 bases remaining between them. This CDR3 is 14 amino acids long. The CDR3: CASSFTGVQETQYF. CDR3 coding DNA: TGTGCCAGCAGCTTTACGGGAGTCCAAGAGACCCAGTACTTC.

As DNA, the CDR3 is TGTGCCAGCAGCTTACAGTACAATGAGCAGTTCTTC. Translating gives CASSLQYNEQFF. The gene calls are TRBV11-2 and TRBJ2-1, with no clear D. CDR3 size: 12 residues. V gave up 2 bases and J gave up 4 bases, with 3 bases separating them. Germline V gene sequence: CDR1 SGHAT, CDR2 FQNNGV. Combining the CDR3 with reference TRBV11-2 and TRBJ2-1 gives the whole variable domain EAGVAQSPRYKIIEKRQSVAFWCNPISGHATLYWYQQILGQGPKLLIQFQNNGVVDDSQLPKDRFSAERLKGVDSTLKIQPAKLEDSAVYLCASSLQYNEQFFGPGTRLTVL.

The chain carries TRBV7-9 and TRBJ2-2, with 9 bases matching TRBD2. CDR3 length equals 18 residues. Looked up from germline, CDR1 is SEHNR and CDR2 is FQNEAQ (reference sequence). J was trimmed by 1 base and V by 5 bases; bases with no gene match: 11. DNA of the CDR3: TGTGCCAGCAGCCCACCCCCTAGCGGGGCTATGAACACCGGGGAGCTGTTTTTT. It specifies CASSPPPSGAMNTGELFF.

This rearrangement joins TRBV3-1 (or the pseudogene TRBV3-2) to TRBJ2-5; D is unresolved. V was pared by 0 bases and J by 5 bases, with 10 bases between. CDR1 and CDR2 (germline): LGHDT, YNNKEL (reference sequence). The CDR3 runs 14 residues. CDR3 nucleotides: TGTGCCAGCAGCCAAGACCCCAGGAGTGAGACCCAGTACTTC. Protein sequence: CASSQDPRSETQYF.

The chain has TRBV6-1 and TRBJ1-2; D gene ambiguous. Germline loops: CDR1 MNHNS, CDR2 SASEGT. V gave up 1 base and J gave up 1 base, with 1 base separating them. The CDR3 totals 12 residues. CDR3 in DNA: TGTGCCAGCAGTGAAGGTAACTATGGCTACACCTTC. This codes for CASSEGNYGYTF.

The chain employs TRBV7-8 and TRBJ1-2, with unresolved D. The CDR3 has 15 amino acids. The V and J ends lost 2 bases and 3 bases respectively, with 13 bases between them. From germline, CDR1 is SGHVS and CDR2 FQNEAQ. The CDR3 DNA follows: TGTGCCAGCAGCTTAATGTCGACGTCGGACTATGGCTACACCTTC. This sequence encodes CASSLMSTSDYGYTF.

The gene calls are TRBV6-5 and TRBJ1-5; 9 nucleotides agree with TRBD1. The V and J ends lost 6 bases and 8 bases, in that order; junction bases with no gene match: 8. CDR3 length: 14 amino acids. Germline CDR1 and CDR2: MNHEY and SVGAGI. The CDR3 DNA is TGTGCCAGCAGATCAGACAGGGGGTTTGAGCCCCAGCATTTT. It translates to CASRSDRGFEPQHF.

The DNA for the CDR3 is TGCGCCAGCAGCCAAGATCCCGGGCCGAGCTCCTACAATGAGCAGTTCTTC. It codes for CASSQDPGPSSYNEQFF. This sequence joins TRBV4-3 and TRBJ2-1; D ambiguous. Trimming cost V 0 bases and J 0 bases, with 12 bases left between them. The CDR3 sequence is 17 residues long. Germline V lookup: CDR1 LGHNA, CDR2 YSLEER.

The chain carries TRBV27 and TRBJ2-2, with D perhaps TRBD2 (6 bases). Germline loops: CDR1 MNHEY, CDR2 SMNVEV (reference sequence). Trimming left V 5 bases short and J 1 base short, with 14 bases between. This CDR3 is 16 amino acids long. CDR3 bases: TGTGCCAGCAGTCTCATAGCGGCTTTGAACACCGGGGAGCTGTTTTTT. Its protein product is CASSLIAALNTGELFF.

The CDR3 DNA reads as TGTGCCAGCAGTTACTCGACGGCTAGCGGGGCTTCCAATGAGCAGTTCTTC. Translated, it gives CASSYSTASGASNEQFF. The J gene is TRBJ2-1, the V gene TRBV6-2 or TRBV6-3; 9 bases match TRBD2. Germline V gene data show CDR1 as MNHEY and CDR2 as SVGEGT. This CDR3 is 17 amino acids long. V lost 0 bases, J lost 6 bases, and 9 bases stayed unmatched.

V and J are TRBV12-3 or TRBV12-4 and TRBJ1-2; 7 nucleotides match TRBD1. The trim removed 6 bases at V and 8 bases at J, leaving 3 bases unmatched. This CDR3 is built from 11 residues. In DNA form, the CDR3 reads TGTGCCAGCAGCTCAGGGGGAGGCTACACCTTC. It is translated as CASSSGGGYTF.

This clone was counted once. The chain employs TRBV4-3 and TRBJ2-6; D unresolved. V was cut by 0 bases and J by 0 bases, with 12 bases left in between. This CDR3 spans 18 amino acids. Per the germline V gene, CDR1 is LGHNA and CDR2 is YSLEER. For the CDR3, the DNA is TGCGCCAGCAGCCAAGATCATCCAGTTTACTCTGGGGCCAACGTCCTGACTTTC. Translation gives CASSQDHPVYSGANVLTF.

The V and J genes are TRBV29-1 and TRBJ2-5; D may be TRBD1 (7 bases). From germline, CDR1 is SQVTM and CDR2 ANQGSEA. V dropped 4 bases and J dropped 5 bases, with 20 bases sitting between them. This CDR3 is 15 amino acids long. The CDR3 sequence is CSVGEFRGARETQYF. In DNA form, the CDR3 reads TGCAGCGTTGGGGAATTCAGGGGGGCCCGGGAGACCCAGTACTTC.

The table lists this clone with a few counts. The gene calls are TRBV5-5 and TRBJ1-5; D perhaps matches TRBD1 (5 bases). The germline V gene encodes CDR1 SGHKS and CDR2 YYEKEE (reference sequence). This CDR3 has 14 amino acids. The germline V and J ends were trimmed by 1 base and 9 bases, with 14 bases remaining between them. The CDR3 DNA reads as TGTGCCAGCAGCTTGAAGGAGGGGCGAGGGCCCCAGCATTTT. As protein: CASSLKEGRGPQHF.

This chain connects TRBV11-3 to TRBJ2-3; 9 nucleotides match TRBD2. V dropped 5 bases and J dropped 3; count of bases not matched to a gene: 6. The CDR3 is 15 residues long. Germline CDR1 and CDR2: SGHNT and YENEEA. This CDR3 is CASSNSGRGTDTQYF. The CDR3 DNA reads TGTGCCAGCAGCAATAGCGGGAGAGGGACAGATACGCAGTATTTT.

The V and J genes are TRBV5-1 and TRBJ2-1; D gene ambiguous. Trimming took 4 bases from V and 0 from J, leaving 17 bases between them. Germline CDR1 and CDR2: SGHRS and YFSETQ. CDR3 size: 17 residues. CDR3 coding DNA: TGCGCCAGCAGCCAACTCTCTCCGGTTAGCTCCTACAATGAGCAGTTCTTC. Amino acids: CASSQLSPVSSYNEQFF. Full variable domain (missing parts from reference TRBV5-1 and TRBJ2-1): KAGVTQTPRYLIKTRGQQVTLSCSPISGHRSVSWYQQTPGQGLQFLFEYFSETQRNKGNFPGRFSGRQFSNSRSEMNVSTLELGDSALYLCASSQLSPVSSYNEQFFGPGTRLTVL.

This rearrangement joins TRBV7-6 to TRBJ2-7; the D gene is possibly TRBD1 (5 bases). Germline V CDR1 and CDR2: SGHVS, FNYEAQ. The CDR3 loop spans 14 amino acids. Trimming shortened V by 4 bases and J by 3 bases, and 13 bases separated the two germline ends. CDR3 in DNA: TGTGCCAGCAGCTCCTCCAGGGCCGGCTACGAGCAGTACTTC. It is translated as CASSSSRAGYEQYF.

The V gene is TRBV5-1, the J gene TRBJ1-3; D is unresolved. The CDR3 spans 13 residues. Trimming pared 3 bases from V and 0 bases from J, leaving 4 bases between. CDR1 and CDR2 from the germline V gene are SGHRS and YFSETQ. The CDR3 sequence is CASSSHSGNTIYF. The CDR3, as DNA: TGCGCCAGCAGCTCCCACTCTGGAAACACCATATATTTT.

This clone was counted once. The CDR3 coding sequence is TGTGCCAGCAGTGACTACGGTAACACCATATATTTT. Protein product: CASSDYGNTIYF. This sequence joins TRBV2 and TRBJ1-3; unclear D gene. Germline V lookup: CDR1 SNHLY, CDR2 FYNNEI. Deletions cut 3 bases from V and 7 bases from J, with 7 bases between. The CDR3 covers 12 residues. The variable domain in full, completed from reference TRBV2 and TRBJ1-3, reads EPEVTQTPSHQVTQMGQEVILRCVPISNHLYFYWYRQILGQKVEFLVSFYNNEISEKSEIFDDQFSVERPDGSNFTLKIRSTKLEDSAMYFCASSDYGNTIYFGEGSWLTVV.